The clone carrying this T cell receptor (beta chain) showed up just a few times. Its specificity is not known. MiXCR was run by TCRdb on the RT-PCR reads, yielding one entry per CDR3 protein. Among 500,000 to 600,000 distinct CDR3 sequences listed, approximately 12% were seen once. The CDR3 is made up of 14 amino acids. Germline assignment: CDR1 SGHRS and CDR2 YFSETQ. After removal of 4 bases from V and 6 bases from J, the junction contained 1 base not matched to a gene. The sample belongs to a study of response to subunit inactivated influenza vaccine. Overall study findings and caveats: Each seasonal influenza vaccination, the authors suggested, recruits few new T cells.

This sample comprised PBMCs from blood, obtained on the day of vaccination. The receptor was derived from a man aged 50-60 years who received an inactivated influenza vaccine. This chain uses TRBV5-1 with TRBJ2-3; 14 bases map to TRBD2. CDR3 coding DNA: TGCGCCAGCAGCGGGACTAGCGGGAGTGATACGCAGTATTTT. This sequence encodes CASSGTSGSDTQYF.